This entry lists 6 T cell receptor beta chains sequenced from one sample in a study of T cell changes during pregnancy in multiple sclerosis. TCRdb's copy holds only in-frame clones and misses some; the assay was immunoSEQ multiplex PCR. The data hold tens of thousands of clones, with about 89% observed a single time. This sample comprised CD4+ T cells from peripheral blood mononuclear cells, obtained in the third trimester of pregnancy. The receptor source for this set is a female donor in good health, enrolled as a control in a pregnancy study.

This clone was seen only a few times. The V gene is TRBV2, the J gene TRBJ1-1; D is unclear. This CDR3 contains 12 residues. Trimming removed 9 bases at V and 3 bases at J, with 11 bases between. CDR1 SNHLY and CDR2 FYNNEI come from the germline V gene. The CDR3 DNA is TGTGCCAGGCGGTTTCGGGACACTGAAGCTTTCTTT. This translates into CARRFRDTEAFF.

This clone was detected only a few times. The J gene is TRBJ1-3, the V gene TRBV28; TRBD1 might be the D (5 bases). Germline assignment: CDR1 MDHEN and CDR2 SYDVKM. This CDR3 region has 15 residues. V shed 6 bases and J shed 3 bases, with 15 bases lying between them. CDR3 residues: CASRLDMGFGNTIYF. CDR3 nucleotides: TGTGCCAGCAGGCTGGACATGGGTTTTGGAAACACCATATATTTT.

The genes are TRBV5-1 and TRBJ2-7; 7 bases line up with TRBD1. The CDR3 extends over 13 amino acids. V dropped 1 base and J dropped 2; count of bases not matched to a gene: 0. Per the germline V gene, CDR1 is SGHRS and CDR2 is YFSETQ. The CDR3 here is CASSLQGAYEQYF. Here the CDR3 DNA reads TGCGCCAGCAGCTTGCAGGGGGCCTACGAGCAGTACTTC.

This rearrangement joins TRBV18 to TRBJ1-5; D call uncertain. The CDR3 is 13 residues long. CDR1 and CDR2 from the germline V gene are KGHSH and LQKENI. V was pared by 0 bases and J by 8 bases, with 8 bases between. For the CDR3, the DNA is TGTGCCAGCTCACCACCGAACGGGAAGCCCCAGCATTTT. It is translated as CASSPPNGKPQHF.

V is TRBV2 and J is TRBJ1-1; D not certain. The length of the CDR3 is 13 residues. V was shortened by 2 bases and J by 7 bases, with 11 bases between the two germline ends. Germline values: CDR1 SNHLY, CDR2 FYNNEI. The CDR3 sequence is CASSELLRSEAFF. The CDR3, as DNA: TGTGCCAGCAGTGAACTGCTTCGGAGTGAAGCTTTCTTT.

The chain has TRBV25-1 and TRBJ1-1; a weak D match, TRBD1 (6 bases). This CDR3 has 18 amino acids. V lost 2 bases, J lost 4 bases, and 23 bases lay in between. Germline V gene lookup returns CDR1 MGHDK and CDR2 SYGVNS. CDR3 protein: CASSETGTPTFWGTEAFF. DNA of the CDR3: TGTGCCAGCAGTGAAACCGGGACACCCACATTCTGGGGCACTGAAGCTTTCTTT.